Each of the 29 T cell receptor beta chains below was sequenced from the same sample in a study of T cell responses to AZD1222 COVID-19 vaccine. Profiled with immunoSEQ multiplex PCR; TCRdb holds only in-frame clones, not every one. Of 90,000 to 120,000 clones in the sample, roughly 87% were seen once. Sequenced here: peripheral blood, sampled on day 0 of AZD1222 vaccination. These TCRs come from an adult in good health.

The V gene is TRBV30, the J gene TRBJ2-7; TRBD1 matches at 8 bases. The germline gives CDR1 GTSNPN, CDR2 SVGIG (reference sequence). Germline trimming cut 2 bases from V and 3 bases from J; bases unmatched to any gene: 6. This CDR3 is 14 amino acids long. In DNA form, the CDR3 reads TGTGCCTGGAGTACAGGGGGGATCCGCTACGAGCAGTACTTC. It yields the protein CAWSTGGIRYEQYF. The full variable domain, completed using reference TRBV30 and TRBJ2-7, is SQTIHQWPATLVQPVGSPLSLECTVEGTSNPNLYWYRQAAGRGLQLLFYSVGIGQISSEVPQNLSASRPQDRQFILSSKKLLLSDSGFYLCAWSTGGIRYEQYFGPGTRLTVT.

This clone was found a few times. V is TRBV5-1 and J is TRBJ1-2; no firm D call. Germline V gene lookup returns CDR1 SGHRS and CDR2 YFSETQ. Trimming removed 2 bases at V and 4 bases at J, with 12 bases between. The CDR3 contains 14 residues. The CDR3 sequence: CASSLNKALYGYTF. CDR3 sequence (DNA): TGCGCCAGCAGCTTAAACAAAGCCCTCTATGGCTACACCTTC.

In its sample, this clone was seen once. The CDR3 sequence: CASSLPRDIYEQYF. For the CDR3, the DNA is TGTGCCAGCAGTTTACCCCGGGACATCTACGAGCAGTACTTC. The chain carries TRBV6-2 or TRBV6-3 and TRBJ2-7; perhaps TRBD1 as D (6 bases). Germline V gene lookup returns CDR1 MNHEY and CDR2 SVGEGT. The CDR3 totals 14 residues. V was clipped by 4 bases and J by 3 bases, with 13 bases between them.

The chain employs TRBV12-3 or TRBV12-4 and TRBJ2-3; no firm D call. Trimming took 6 bases from V and 5 from J, leaving 12 bases between them. The CDR3 runs 13 residues. The CDR3 nucleotides read TGTGCCAGCAGGCCAGCCTGGGGAGATACGCAGTATTTT. Encoded protein: CASRPAWGDTQYF.

The V and J genes are TRBV30 and TRBJ1-1; D is perhaps TRBD1 (6 bases). Germline V lookup: CDR1 GTSNPN, CDR2 SVGIG (reference sequence). This CDR3 region has 16 residues. Trimming pared 4 bases from V and 0 bases from J, leaving 18 bases between. Here the CDR3 DNA reads TGTGCCTGGACCACTCGAGGGGGTCCCATGAACACTGAAGCTTTCTTT. Its translation: CAWTTRGGPMNTEAFF. Looking up the rest from reference TRBV30 and TRBJ1-1 gives the full variable domain: SQTIHQWPATLVQPVGSPLSLECTVEGTSNPNLYWYRQAAGRGLQLLFYSVGIGQISSEVPQNLSASRPQDRQFILSSKKLLLSDSGFYLCAWTTRGGPMNTEAFFGQGTRLTVV.

This clone has only one observation. Other nucleotide sequences in the sample specify the same CDR3. The chain carries TRBV6-5 and TRBJ2-7; 7 bases are shared with TRBD1. Germline V lookup: CDR1 MNHEY, CDR2 SVGAGI. V trimming: 4 bases; J trimming: 0 bases; junction bases outside the gene matches: 3. The CDR3 has 14 amino acids. The CDR3 reads CASSLTGTSYEQYF. The CDR3 nucleotides are TGTGCCAGCAGTTTGACAGGGACCTCCTACGAGCAGTACTTC.

The genes are TRBV6-2 or TRBV6-3 and TRBJ1-1; possibly TRBD1 for D (5 bases). The CDR3 loop spans 13 amino acids. Trimming removed 2 bases from V and 3 bases from J, with 7 bases in between. The germline CDR1 and CDR2 sequences are MNHEY and SVGEGT. In nucleotides, the CDR3 is TGTGCCAGCAGTTACATAGGGGACACTGAAGCTTTCTTT. Encoded protein: CASSYIGDTEAFF.

V is TRBV13 and J is TRBJ1-4, with D unclear. Trimming took off 5 bases at V and 0 bases at J, with 13 bases between the two ends. The CDR3 totals 16 residues. The germline V gene has CDR1 PRHDT and CDR2 FYEKMQ (reference sequence). The CDR3 DNA reads TGTGCCAGCAGCCTTTATGGGAGTGCAACTAATGAAAAACTGTTTTTT. This encodes CASSLYGSATNEKLFF.

This chain uses TRBV7-3 with TRBJ1-1, with TRBD1 as a possible D gene (6 bases). V lost 2 bases to trimming and J lost 6 bases, with 16 bases between them. The CDR3 consists of 15 residues. Germline assignment: CDR1 SGHTA and CDR2 FQGTGA. DNA for the CDR3: TGTGCCAGCAGCTTATTGGGGGGCGCAGTCCCTGAAGCTTTCTTT. It codes for CASSLLGGAVPEAFF.

This chain connects TRBV2 to TRBJ1-4, with D maybe TRBD1 (5 bases). This CDR3 has 14 amino acids. From germline, CDR1 is SNHLY and CDR2 FYNNEI. The ends were cut back, 8 bases at V and 4 bases at J, with 14 bases in the middle. CDR3 in amino acids: CASRGDSRNEKLFF. CDR3 DNA: TGTGCCAGCCGTGGTGACAGCCGTAATGAAAAACTGTTTTTT.

V is TRBV19 and J is TRBJ1-5, with 10 bases aligning to TRBD1. Germline V gene sequence: CDR1 LNHDA, CDR2 SQIVND (reference sequence). The CDR3 extends over 14 amino acids. V trimming: 2 bases; J trimming: 7 bases; junction bases outside the gene matches: 2. CDR3 DNA: TGTGCCAGTAGTATAAGGACAGGGGGGCAGCCCCAGCATTTT. It translates to CASSIRTGGQPQHF.

The rearrangement joins TRBV18 to TRBJ2-3; D call uncertain. CDR3 length: 14 amino acids. V lost 2 bases and J 5 bases, leaving 11 bases between the germline ends. Germline V lookup: CDR1 KGHSH, CDR2 LQKENI. For the CDR3, the DNA is TGTGCCAGCTCACCAAGGGTCATAGAAGATACGCAGTATTTT. As protein: CASSPRVIEDTQYF.

The chain combines TRBV7-2 with TRBJ2-1; weak D call: TRBD2 (5 bases). The CDR3 sequence is 13 residues long. Germline loops: CDR1 SGHTA, CDR2 FQGNSA. Trimming shortened V by 10 bases and J by 5 bases, and 15 bases separated the two germline ends. CDR3 residues: CATQGRGNNEQFF. The DNA for the CDR3 is TGTGCCACCCAAGGCCGGGGAAACAATGAGCAGTTCTTC.

J is TRBJ2-2 and V is TRBV5-1; a possible D gene is TRBD2 (5 bases). This CDR3 comprises 12 residues. Germline loops: CDR1 SGHRS, CDR2 YFSETQ. Trimming took 4 bases from V and 7 from J, leaving 8 bases between them. CDR3 in amino acids: CASSGSGGELFF. For the CDR3, the DNA is TGCGCCAGCAGCGGGAGTGGCGGGGAGCTGTTTTTT.

J is TRBJ1-6 and V is TRBV6-4, with 8 bases aligning to TRBD1. The CDR3 has 15 residues. CDR1 MRHNA and CDR2 SNTAGT come from the germline V gene. Trimming removed 11 bases from V and 7 bases from J; junction bases left unmatched: 13. CDR3 in DNA: TGTGCCCACCCGAGGGCAGGGGGCATGAATTCACCCCTCCACTTT. It encodes CAHPRAGGMNSPLHF.

The J gene is TRBJ1-1, the V gene TRBV30, with D unclear. Germline loops: CDR1 GTSNPN, CDR2 SVGIG (reference sequence). The CDR3 totals 12 residues. V was clipped by 1 base and J by 5 bases, with 8 bases between them. This chain's CDR3 is CAWSGRWTEAFF. CDR3 sequence (DNA): TGTGCCTGGAGTGGACGGTGGACTGAAGCTTTCTTT.

The chain carries TRBV11-2 and TRBJ1-5; D call uncertain. The CDR3 has 14 residues. The V gene lost 3 bases and the J gene lost 2 bases, with 8 bases spanning the gap. The germline CDR1 and CDR2 sequences are SGHAT and FQNNGV. This CDR3 reads CASSFEAGNQPQHF. In DNA, the CDR3 is TGTGCCAGCAGCTTTGAGGCGGGCAATCAGCCCCAGCATTTT.

This rearrangement joins TRBV25-1 to TRBJ2-2; D might be TRBD2 (6 bases). There are 15 residues in the CDR3. V lost 8 bases and J 5 bases, leaving 18 bases between the germline ends. Germline V lookup: CDR1 MGHDK, CDR2 SYGVNS. CDR3 amino acids: CASEKEGIATGELFF. The CDR3 bases are TGTGCCAGCGAAAAGGAGGGTATTGCGACCGGGGAGCTGTTTTTT.

V usage is TRBV5-5 and J usage is TRBJ1-4, with D unresolved. The CDR3 spans 14 residues. Germline V CDR1 and CDR2: SGHKS, YYEKEE (reference sequence). Trimming shortened V by 0 bases and J by 6 bases, and 9 bases separated the two germline ends. CDR3 coding DNA: TGTGCCAGCAGCTTGGTCCCTACGGATGAAAAACTGTTTTTT. As protein: CASSLVPTDEKLFF.

The chain links TRBV6-5 to TRBJ2-7; the match to TRBD1 covers 7 bases. The CDR3 loop spans 14 amino acids. Germline CDR1 MNHEY, CDR2 SVGAGI. Trimming removed 6 bases from V and 0 bases from J; junction bases left unmatched: 5. The CDR3 spells CASSLGQTSYEQYF. CDR3 sequence (DNA): TGTGCCAGCAGCTTGGGACAGACCTCCTACGAGCAGTACTTC.

The chain links TRBV6-4 to TRBJ2-7, with D possibly being TRBD1 (6 bases). The germline CDR1 and CDR2 sequences are MRHNA and SNTAGT. The CDR3 length is 13 residues. The V end lost 5 bases, the J end lost 4 bases, and 12 bases lay between the germline ends. CDR3 in amino acids: CASSLDRMYEQYF. The CDR3 region has the DNA TGTGCCAGCAGTTTAGACAGGATGTACGAGCAGTACTTC.

The rearrangement links TRBV30 to TRBJ1-6, with D uncertain. Germline V CDR1 and CDR2: GTSNPN, SVGIG (reference sequence). V was clipped by 0 bases and J by 14 bases, with 17 bases between them. The CDR3 is made up of 14 amino acids. DNA for the CDR3: TGTGCCTGGAGTGTCGCCGCGGGCGTTCACACCCTCCACTTT. This gives the protein CAWSVAAGVHTLHF.

The chain couples TRBV10-2 to TRBJ1-2; D remains ambiguous. Deletions cut 5 bases from V and 2 bases from J, with 12 bases between. Germline lookup yields CDR1 WSHSY and CDR2 SAAADI. The CDR3 is 14 amino acids. This chain's CDR3 is CASSSMADNYGYTF. CDR3 bases: TGCGCCAGCAGTTCGATGGCGGACAACTATGGCTACACCTTC.

The table lists this clone with a count of one. The chain is built from TRBV5-1 and TRBJ2-5; 10 bases are a match to TRBD1. V lost 1 base and J lost 4; bases outside the gene matches: 7. This CDR3 has 16 amino acids. Per germline, CDR1 SGHRS and CDR2 YFSETQ. The CDR3: CASSLLRDRGGETQYF. The DNA of the CDR3 is TGCGCCAGCAGCTTGCTCCGGGACAGGGGAGGAGAGACCCAGTACTTC.

V and J are TRBV7-9 and TRBJ2-2; 7 positions agree with TRBD1. CDR3 size: 14 residues. V lost 2 bases to trimming and J lost 7 bases; unmatched junction nucleotides: 4. Looked up from germline, CDR1 is SEHNR and CDR2 is FQNEAQ (reference sequence). The CDR3 here is CASSLQGGSGELFF. DNA of the CDR3: TGTGCCAGCAGCTTACAAGGGGGCAGCGGGGAGCTGTTTTTT.

In its sample, this clone was seen once. The CDR3: CASSFGGDEQFF. The CDR3 DNA follows: TGTGCCAGCAGCTTTGGGGGCGATGAGCAGTTCTTC. The chain links TRBV5-5 to TRBJ2-1; tentative D call: TRBD1 (6 bases). The CDR3 sequence is 12 residues long. CDR1 SGHKS and CDR2 YYEKEE come from the germline V gene (reference sequence). Trimming left V 2 bases short and J 8 bases short, with 8 bases between.

J is TRBJ1-4 and V is TRBV25-1; 8 bases map to TRBD1. Germline CDR1 and CDR2: MGHDK and SYGVNS. Trimming took 4 bases from V and 5 from J; bases not matched to a gene: 9. This CDR3 comprises 16 residues. The CDR3 nucleotides read TGTGCCAGCAGTGCGATCGACAGGGGCTTGAATGAAAAACTGTTTTTT. Its translation is CASSAIDRGLNEKLFF.

Notes on this clone: A single base separates this from a much larger clone, so it may be a read error. The V call is TRBV2, the J call TRBJ1-1; D gene uncertain. The V end was cut by 4 bases, the J end by 4 bases, with 7 bases between. CDR1 and CDR2 (germline): SNHLY, FYNNEI. This CDR3 is built from 12 residues. The CDR3 DNA is TGTGCCAGCAGTGTAGCGGGCACTGAAGCTTTCTTT. It is translated as CASSVAGTEAFF.

This chain uses TRBV6-6 with TRBJ1-2; D ambiguous. The CDR3 length is 13 residues. V lost 4 bases, J lost 2 bases, and 8 bases lay in between. The V gene's germline CDR1 is MNHNY and CDR2 SVGAGI (reference sequence). The CDR3, as DNA: TGTGCCAGCAGTTCCAATTTAAACTATGGCTACACCTTC. This sequence encodes CASSSNLNYGYTF.